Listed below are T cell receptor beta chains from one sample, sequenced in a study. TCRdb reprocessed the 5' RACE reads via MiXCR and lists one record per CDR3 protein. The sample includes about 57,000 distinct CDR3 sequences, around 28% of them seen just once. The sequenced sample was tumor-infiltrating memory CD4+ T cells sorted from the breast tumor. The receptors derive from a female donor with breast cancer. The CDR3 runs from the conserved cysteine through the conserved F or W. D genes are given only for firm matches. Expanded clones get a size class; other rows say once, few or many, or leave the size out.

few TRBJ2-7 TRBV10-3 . CAQTWDSHEQYF TGTGCCCAAACCTGGGACTCCCACGAGCAGTACTTC
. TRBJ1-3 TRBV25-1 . CASSEPGSGNTIYF TGTGCCAGCAGTGAACCAGGCTCGGGAAACACCATATATTTT
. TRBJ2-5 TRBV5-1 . CASSSSSPGETQYF TGCGCCAGCAGCTCTTCGAGTCCCGGGGAGACCCAGTACTTC
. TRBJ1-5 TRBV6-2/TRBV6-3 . CASSGSGPNQPQHF TGTGCCAGCAGTGGTTCGGGACCAAATCAGCCCCAGCATTTT
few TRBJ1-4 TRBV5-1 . CASRDQPNEKLFF TGCGCCAGCAGGGACCAGCCTAATGAAAAACTGTTTTTT
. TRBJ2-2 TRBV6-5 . CASGMTANTGELFF TGTGCCAGCGGGATGACAGCTAACACCGGGGAGCTGTTTTTT
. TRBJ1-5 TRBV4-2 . CTSSQDPRKGRHQPQHF TGTACCAGCAGCCAAGATCCGAGAAAGGGGCGGCATCAGCCCCAGCATTTT
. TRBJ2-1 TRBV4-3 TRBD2 CASSQRYALGGISFNEQFF TGCGCCAGCAGCCAACGCTACGCCCTGGGAGGGATTTCCTTCAATGAGCAGTTCTTC
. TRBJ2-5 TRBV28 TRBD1 CASSTGTEQETQYF TGTGCCAGCAGTACCGGGACAGAGCAAGAGACCCAGTACTTC
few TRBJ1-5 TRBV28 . CASIPEGGQPQHF TGTGCCAGCATACCCGAGGGGGGGCAGCCCCAGCATTTT
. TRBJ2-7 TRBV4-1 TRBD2 CASSPAGTSFHEQYF TGCGCCAGCAGCCCCGCAGGGACTAGCTTCCACGAGCAGTACTTC
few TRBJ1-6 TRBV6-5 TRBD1 CASSSQGKDSPLHF TGTGCCAGCAGTTCACAGGGGAAGGACTCACCCCTCCACTTT
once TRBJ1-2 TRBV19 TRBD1 CASRGGSYGYTF TGTGCCAGTAGAGGGGGCAGCTATGGCTACACCTTC
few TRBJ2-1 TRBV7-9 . CASSRRLRGYNEQFF TGTGCCAGCAGTCGTCGACTTAGAGGATACAATGAGCAGTTCTTC
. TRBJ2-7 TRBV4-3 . CASSRGTASSYEQHF TGCGCCAGCAGCCGAGGTACGGCGAGCTCCTACGAGCAGCACTTC
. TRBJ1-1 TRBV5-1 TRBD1 CASSPRQGGRNTEAFF TGCGCCAGCAGCCCTCGACAGGGGGGGAGGAACACTGAAGCTTTCTTT
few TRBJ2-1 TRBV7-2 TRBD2 CASSSLAGVGNEQFF TGTGCCAGCAGCTCCTTAGCGGGAGTGGGGAATGAGCAGTTCTTC
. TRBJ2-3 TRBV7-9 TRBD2 CASSRGGPATQYF TGTGCCAGCAGCCGGGGGGGGCCGGCTACGCAGTATTTT
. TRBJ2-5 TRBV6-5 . CTSKPTPQKETQYF TGTACCAGCAAGCCCACCCCGCAGAAAGAGACCCAGTACTTC
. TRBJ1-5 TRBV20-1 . CSARERNSNQPQHF TGCAGTGCTAGAGAACGGAATAGCAATCAGCCCCAGCATTTT
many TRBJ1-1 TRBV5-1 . CASSEVGTEAFF TGCGCCAGCAGCGAGGTTGGCACTGAAGCTTTCTTT
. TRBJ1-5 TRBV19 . CASSDELNQPQHF TGTGCCAGTAGTGATGAACTAAATCAGCCCCAGCATTTT
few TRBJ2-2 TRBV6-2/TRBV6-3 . CASSYGFAGSLFF TGTGCCAGCAGTTACGGGTTCGCGGGATCGCTGTTTTTT
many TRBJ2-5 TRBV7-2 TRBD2 CASSLGGTSKTQYF TGTGCCAGCAGCTTAGGCGGGACTAGCAAGACCCAGTACTTC
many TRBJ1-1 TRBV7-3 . CASSLGRLDTEAFF TGTGCCAGCAGCTTGGGCAGGCTTGACACTGAAGCTTTCTTT
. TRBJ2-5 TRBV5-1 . CASSLGSGGQETQYF TGCGCCAGCAGCTTGGGCTCGGGCGGGCAAGAGACCCAGTACTTC
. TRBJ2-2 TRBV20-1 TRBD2 CSARSGGNTGELLF TGCAGTGCTAGAAGCGGGGGGAACACCGGGGAGCTGTTGTTT
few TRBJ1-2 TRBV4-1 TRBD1 CASSQGGQGASNYGYTF TGCGCCAGCAGCCAAGGGGGACAGGGGGCATCTAACTATGGCTACACCTTC
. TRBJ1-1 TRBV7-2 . CASSRRERTEAFF TGTGCCAGCAGCCGCAGGGAGCGGACTGAAGCTTTCTTT
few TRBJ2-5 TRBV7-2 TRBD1 CATTIGQGFRETQYF TGTGCCACCACCATAGGACAGGGGTTTAGGGAGACCCAGTACTTC
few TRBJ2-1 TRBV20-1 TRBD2 CSAPRGSSNNEQFF TGCAGTGCCCCCCGCGGGAGTTCGAACAATGAGCAGTTCTTC
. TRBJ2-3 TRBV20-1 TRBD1 CSAQGARGDTQYF TGCAGTGCCCAGGGGGCGCGGGGAGATACGCAGTATTTT
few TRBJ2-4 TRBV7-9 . CASSFSDIQYF TGTGCCAGCAGCTTTTCAGACATTCAGTACTTC
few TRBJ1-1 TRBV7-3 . CASSLGANTEAFF TGTGCCAGCAGCTTAGGAGCGAACACTGAAGCTTTCTTT
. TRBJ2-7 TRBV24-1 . CATSGQVEGEQYF TGTGCCACCAGCGGACAGGTGGAGGGCGAGCAGTACTTC
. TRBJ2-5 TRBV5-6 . CASSLDTGLSETQYF TGTGCCAGCAGCTTGGATACAGGGCTTTCAGAGACCCAGTACTTC
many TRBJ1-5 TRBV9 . CASSGDAYSNQPQHF TGTGCCAGCAGCGGGGACGCTTATAGCAATCAGCCCCAGCATTTT
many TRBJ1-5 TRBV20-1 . CSASGGNQPQHF TGCAGTGCTAGCGGGGGGAATCAGCCCCAGCATTTT
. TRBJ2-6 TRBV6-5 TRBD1 CASSYWPGQDGANVLTF TGTGCCAGCAGTTACTGGCCGGGACAGGACGGGGCCAACGTCCTGACTTTC
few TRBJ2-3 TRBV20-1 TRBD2 CSARASGTTDTQYF TGCAGTGCTAGGGCTAGCGGTACCACAGATACGCAGTATTTT
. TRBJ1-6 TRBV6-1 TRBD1 CASGQDYNSPLHF TGTGCCAGCGGACAGGACTATAATTCACCCCTCCACTTT
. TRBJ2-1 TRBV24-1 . CATGHYNEQFF TGTGCCACCGGACACTACAATGAGCAGTTCTTC
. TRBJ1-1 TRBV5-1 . CASLTGDGLNTEAFF TGCGCCAGCCTCACCGGGGACGGGTTGAACACTGAAGCTTTCTTT
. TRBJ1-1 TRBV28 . CASSFEARRDF TGTGCCAGCAGCTTCGAGGCCCGACGGGACTTT
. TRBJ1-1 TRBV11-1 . CASSLTTGPEAFF TGTGCCAGCAGCTTAACGACAGGCCCTGAAGCTTTCTTT
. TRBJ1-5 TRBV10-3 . CAISRDPQGQPQHF TGTGCCATCAGTCGGGACCCCCAAGGTCAGCCCCAGCATTTT
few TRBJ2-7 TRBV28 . CASRSQESYEQYF TGTGCCAGCAGATCGCAGGAGTCCTACGAGCAGTACTTC
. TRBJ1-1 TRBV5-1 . CASNREGSTEAFF TGCGCCAGCAACAGAGAGGGGAGCACTGAAGCTTTCTTT